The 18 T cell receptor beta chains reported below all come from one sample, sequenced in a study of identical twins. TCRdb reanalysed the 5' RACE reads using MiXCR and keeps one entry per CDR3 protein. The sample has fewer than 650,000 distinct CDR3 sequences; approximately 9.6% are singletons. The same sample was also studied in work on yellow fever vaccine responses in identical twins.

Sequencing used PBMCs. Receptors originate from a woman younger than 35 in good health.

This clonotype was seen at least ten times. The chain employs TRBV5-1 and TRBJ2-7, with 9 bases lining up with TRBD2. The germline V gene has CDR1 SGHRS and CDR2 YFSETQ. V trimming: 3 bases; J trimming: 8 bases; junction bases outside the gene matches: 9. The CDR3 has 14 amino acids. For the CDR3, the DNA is TGCGCCAGCAGCTCGAGCGGGGGGTCGGAAAAGCAGTACTTC. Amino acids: CASSSSGGSEKQYF.

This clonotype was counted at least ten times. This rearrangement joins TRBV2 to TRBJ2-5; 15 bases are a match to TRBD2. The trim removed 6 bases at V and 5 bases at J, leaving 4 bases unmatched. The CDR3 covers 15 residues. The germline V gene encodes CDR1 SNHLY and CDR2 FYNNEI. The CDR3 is CASRRTSGGAETQYF. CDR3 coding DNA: TGTGCCAGCAGGAGGACTAGCGGGGGGGCGGAGACCCAGTACTTC.

For the CDR3, the DNA is TGTGCCAGCAGCTTCAGTGATGGCCAAGAGACCCAGTACTTC. This sequence encodes CASSFSDGQETQYF. The chain carries TRBV7-9 and TRBJ2-5; D remains ambiguous. This CDR3 has 14 residues. Germline CDR1 SEHNR, CDR2 FQNEAQ (reference sequence). V lost 3 bases, J lost 1 base, and 9 bases lay in between.

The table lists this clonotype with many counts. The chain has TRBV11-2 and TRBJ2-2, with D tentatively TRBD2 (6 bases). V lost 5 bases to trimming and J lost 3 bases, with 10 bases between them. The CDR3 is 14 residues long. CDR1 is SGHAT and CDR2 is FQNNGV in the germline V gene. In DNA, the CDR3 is TGTGCCAGCAGCCCCGGGACTTACACCGGGGAGCTGTTTTTT. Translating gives CASSPGTYTGELFF.

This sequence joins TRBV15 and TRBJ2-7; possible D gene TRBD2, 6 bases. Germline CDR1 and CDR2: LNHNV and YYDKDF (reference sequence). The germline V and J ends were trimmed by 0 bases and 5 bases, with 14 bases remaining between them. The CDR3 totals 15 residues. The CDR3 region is CATSRDARGMNEQYF. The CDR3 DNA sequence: TGTGCCACCAGCAGAGATGCACGGGGGATGAACGAGCAGTACTTC. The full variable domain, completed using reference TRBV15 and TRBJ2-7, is DAMVIQNPRYQVTQFGKPVTLSCSQTLNHNVMYWYQQKSSQAPKLLFHYYDKDFNNEADTPDNFQSRRPNTSFCFLDIRSPGLGDTAMYLCATSRDARGMNEQYFGPGTRLTVT.

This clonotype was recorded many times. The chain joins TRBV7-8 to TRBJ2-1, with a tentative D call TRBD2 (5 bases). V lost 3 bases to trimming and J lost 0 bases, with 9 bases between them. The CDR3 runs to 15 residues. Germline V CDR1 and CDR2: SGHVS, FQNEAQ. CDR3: CASSFAGSSYNEQFF. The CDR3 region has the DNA TGTGCCAGCAGCTTTGCGGGTAGCTCCTACAATGAGCAGTTCTTC.

The DNA for the CDR3 is TGTGCCATCAGCATGACCGGGACTAGCTCCTACAATGAGCAGTTCTTC. Translation: CAISMTGTSSYNEQFF. The chain recombines TRBV10-3 with TRBJ2-1; 8 nucleotides match TRBD2. The CDR3 has 16 residues. Per the germline V gene, CDR1 is ENHRY and CDR2 is SYGVKD. The V gene end was trimmed by 6 bases and the J gene end by 0 bases; junction bases not matched to a gene: 7.

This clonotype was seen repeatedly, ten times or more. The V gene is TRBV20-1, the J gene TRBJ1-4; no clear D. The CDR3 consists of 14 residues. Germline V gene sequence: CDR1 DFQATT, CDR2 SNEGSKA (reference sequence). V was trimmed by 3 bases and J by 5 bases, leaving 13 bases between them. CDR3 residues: CSASSPSGNEKLFF. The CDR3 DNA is TGCAGTGCTAGCTCCCCTTCGGGGAATGAAAAACTGTTTTTT.

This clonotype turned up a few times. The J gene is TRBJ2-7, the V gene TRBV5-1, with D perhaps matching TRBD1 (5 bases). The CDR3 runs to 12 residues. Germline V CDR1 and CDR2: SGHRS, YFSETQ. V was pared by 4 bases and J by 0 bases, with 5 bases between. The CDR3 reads CASSDSSYEQYF. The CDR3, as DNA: TGCGCCAGCAGCGACAGCTCCTACGAGCAGTACTTC. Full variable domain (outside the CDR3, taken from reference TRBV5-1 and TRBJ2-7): KAGVTQTPRYLIKTRGQQVTLSCSPISGHRSVSWYQQTPGQGLQFLFEYFSETQRNKGNFPGRFSGRQFSNSRSEMNVSTLELGDSALYLCASSDSSYEQYFGPGTRLTVT.

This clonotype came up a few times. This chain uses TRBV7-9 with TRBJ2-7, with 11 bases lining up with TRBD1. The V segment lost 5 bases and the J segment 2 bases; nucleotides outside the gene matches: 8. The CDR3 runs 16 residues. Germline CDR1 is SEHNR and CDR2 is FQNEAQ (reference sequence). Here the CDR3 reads CASSAWGQGVTYEQYF. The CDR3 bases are TGTGCCAGCAGCGCCTGGGGACAGGGGGTTACCTACGAGCAGTACTTC.

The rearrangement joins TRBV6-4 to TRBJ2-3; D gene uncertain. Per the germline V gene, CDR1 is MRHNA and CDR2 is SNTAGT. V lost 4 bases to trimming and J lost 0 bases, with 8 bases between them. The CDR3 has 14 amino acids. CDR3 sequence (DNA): TGTGCCAGCAGTGTGCTCCCCAGCACAGATACGCAGTATTTT. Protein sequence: CASSVLPSTDTQYF.

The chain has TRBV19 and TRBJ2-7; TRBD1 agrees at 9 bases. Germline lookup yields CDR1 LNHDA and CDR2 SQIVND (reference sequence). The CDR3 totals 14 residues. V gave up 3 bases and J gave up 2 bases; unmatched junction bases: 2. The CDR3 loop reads CASSMGDRAYEQYF. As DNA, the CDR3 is TGTGCCAGTAGTATGGGGGACAGGGCCTACGAGCAGTACTTC.

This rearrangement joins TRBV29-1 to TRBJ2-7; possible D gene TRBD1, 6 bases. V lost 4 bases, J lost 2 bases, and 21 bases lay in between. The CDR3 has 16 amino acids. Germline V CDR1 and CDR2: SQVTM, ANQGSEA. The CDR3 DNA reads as TGCAGCGTTGTCTCGGCGTTACCGGACAGCCCCTACGAGCAGTACTTC. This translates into CSVVSALPDSPYEQYF.

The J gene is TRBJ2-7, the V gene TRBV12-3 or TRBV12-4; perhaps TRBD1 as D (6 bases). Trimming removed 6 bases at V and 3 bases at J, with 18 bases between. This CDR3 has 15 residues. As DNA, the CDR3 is TGTGCCAGCAGGGACGCCGGGGACACCCGCTACGAGCAGTACTTC. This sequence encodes CASRDAGDTRYEQYF.

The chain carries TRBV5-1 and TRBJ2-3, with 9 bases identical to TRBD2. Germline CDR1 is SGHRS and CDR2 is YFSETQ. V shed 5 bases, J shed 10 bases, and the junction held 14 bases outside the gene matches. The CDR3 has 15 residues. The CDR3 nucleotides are TGCGCCAGCAGAGACGGGACTAGCCAACAAGCTGCGCAGTATTTT. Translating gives CASRDGTSQQAAQYF.

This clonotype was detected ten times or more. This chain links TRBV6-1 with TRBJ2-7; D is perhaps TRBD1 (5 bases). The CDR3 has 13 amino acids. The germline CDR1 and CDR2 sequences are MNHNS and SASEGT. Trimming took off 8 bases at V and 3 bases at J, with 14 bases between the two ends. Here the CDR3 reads CASSKVTGYEQYF. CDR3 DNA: TGTGCCAGCTCCAAAGTTACAGGCTACGAGCAGTACTTC.

CDR3 DNA: TGTGCCAGCAGTATCGACAGGGGGAGTGAAAAACTGTTTTTT. This encodes CASSIDRGSEKLFF. The V and J genes are TRBV27 and TRBJ1-4, with TRBD1 matching 9 bases. Trimming removed 5 bases from V and 7 bases from J; junction bases left unmatched: 5. The germline V gene encodes CDR1 MNHEY and CDR2 SMNVEV (reference sequence). The CDR3 runs to 14 residues.

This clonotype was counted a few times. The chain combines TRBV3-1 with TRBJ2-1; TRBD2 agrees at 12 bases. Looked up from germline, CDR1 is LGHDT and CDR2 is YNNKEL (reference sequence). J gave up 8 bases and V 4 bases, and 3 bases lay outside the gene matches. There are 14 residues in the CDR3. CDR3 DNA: TGTGCCAGCAGCCCTAGCGGGAGGGCCCATGAGCAGTTCTTC. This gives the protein CASSPSGRAHEQFF.